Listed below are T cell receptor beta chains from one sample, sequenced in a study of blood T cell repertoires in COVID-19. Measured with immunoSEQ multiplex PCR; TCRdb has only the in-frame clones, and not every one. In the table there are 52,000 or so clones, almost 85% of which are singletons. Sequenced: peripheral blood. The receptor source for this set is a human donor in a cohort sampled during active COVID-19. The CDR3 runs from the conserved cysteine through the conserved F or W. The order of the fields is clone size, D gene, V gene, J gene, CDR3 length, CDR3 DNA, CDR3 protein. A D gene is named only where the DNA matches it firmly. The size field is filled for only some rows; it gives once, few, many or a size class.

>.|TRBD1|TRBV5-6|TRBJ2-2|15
TGTGCCAGCAGCAGGGACAGGGGATACACCGGGGAGCTGTTTTTT
CASSRDRGYTGELFF
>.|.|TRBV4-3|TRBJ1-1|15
TGCGCCAGCAGCCAAGATAGTGCGGTGAACACTGAAGCTTTCTTT
CASSQDSAVNTEAFF
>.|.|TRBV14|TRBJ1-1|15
TGTGCCAGCAGCCAGGCACACCGATTGAACACTGAAGCTTTCTTT
CASSQAHRLNTEAFF
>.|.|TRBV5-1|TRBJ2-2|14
TGCGCCAGCGCGGCGATCCCGAACACCGGGGAGCTGTTTTTT
CASAAIPNTGELFF
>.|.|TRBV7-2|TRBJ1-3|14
TGTGCCAGCAGCCGCAGGGGCTCTGGAAACACCATATATTTT
CASSRRGSGNTIYF
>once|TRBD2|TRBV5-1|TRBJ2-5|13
TGCGCCAGCAGCTTGGCTAGCGGGGAGACCCAGTACTTC
CASSLASGETQYF
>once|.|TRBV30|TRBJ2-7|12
TGTGCCTGTCCGGTCTCTACTTACGAGCAGTACTTC
CACPVSTYEQYF
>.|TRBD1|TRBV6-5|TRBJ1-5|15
TGTGCCAGCAGGGACAGGGTTGGAAACAATCAGCCCCAGCATTTT
CASRDRVGNNQPQHF
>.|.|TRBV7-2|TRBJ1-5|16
TGTGCCAGCAGCCCCCACGGATGGGGCATTAATCAGCCCCAGCATTTT
CASSPHGWGINQPQHF
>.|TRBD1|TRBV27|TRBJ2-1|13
TGTGCCAGCAGCTTGACAGGGCCGGGTGAGCAGTTCTTC
CASSLTGPGEQFF
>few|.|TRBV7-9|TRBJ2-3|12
TGTGCCAGCATCCTTATCACAGATACGCAGTATTTT
CASILITDTQYF
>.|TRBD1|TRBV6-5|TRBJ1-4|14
TGTGCCAGTGGGACAGGGTTAGAAAGGGAAAAACTGTTTTTT
CASGTGLEREKLFF
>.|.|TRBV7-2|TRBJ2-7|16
TGTGCCAGCAGCTTAGGATCGGCGGGCGGTGGCTACGAGCAGTACTTC
CASSLGSAGGGYEQYF
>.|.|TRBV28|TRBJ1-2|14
TGTGCCAGCATCCCCTTAACAGGATACTATGGCTACACCTTC
CASIPLTGYYGYTF
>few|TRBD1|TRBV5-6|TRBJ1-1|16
TGTGCCAGCAGCGCCCCAGGGACAGGGCTGAACACTGAAGCTTTCTTT
CASSAPGTGLNTEAFF
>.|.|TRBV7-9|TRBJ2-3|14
TGTGCCAGCAGCTTTGACAGTAGCACAGATACGCAGTATTTT
CASSFDSSTDTQYF
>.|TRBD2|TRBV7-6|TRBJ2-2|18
TGTGCCAGCAGCTTAGTGATTAGCGGGGGGACGGCTAACGGGGAGCTGTTTTTT
CASSLVISGGTANGELFF
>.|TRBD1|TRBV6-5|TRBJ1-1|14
TGTGCCAGCTTCGGAGGGGGCGCAAACACTGAAGCTTTCTTT
CASFGGGANTEAFF
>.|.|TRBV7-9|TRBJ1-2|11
TGTGCCAGCAGCTTGAGTTCTGGCTACACCTTC
CASSLSSGYTF
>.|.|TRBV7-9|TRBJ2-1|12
TGTGCCAGTAGGGGCTGGACCGATGAGCAGTTCTTC
CASRGWTDEQFF
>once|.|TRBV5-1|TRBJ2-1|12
TGCGCCAGCAGCTTGGCAGGGAATGAGCAGTTCTTC
CASSLAGNEQFF
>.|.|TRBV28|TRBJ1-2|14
TGTGCCAGCAGTTTAGGGCTCCATCAGGGTGGCTACACCTTC
CASSLGLHQGGYTF
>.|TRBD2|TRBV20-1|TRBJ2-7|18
TGCAGTGCTAGTAAGGGGGTCCCGGGACTAGCGGGAGCGGACGAGCAGTACTTC
CSASKGVPGLAGADEQYF
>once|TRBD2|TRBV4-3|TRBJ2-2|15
TGCGCCAGCAGCCAAGGGCAGGGAGGGACCGGGGAGCTGTTTTTT
CASSQGQGGTGELFF
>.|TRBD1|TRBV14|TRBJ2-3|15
TGTGCCAGCAGCCGTGGACAGGTTCGCACAGATACGCAGTATTTT
CASSRGQVRTDTQYF
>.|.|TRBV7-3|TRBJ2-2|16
TGTGCCAGCAGCTTAAGGGGGGGCACGATGACCGGGGAGCTGTTTTTT
CASSLRGGTMTGELFF
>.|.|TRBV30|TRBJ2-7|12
TGTGCCGGGGGGCGGGAAATTTACGAGCAGTACTTC
CAGGREIYEQYF
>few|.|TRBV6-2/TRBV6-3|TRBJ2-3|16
TGTGCCAGCAGTTACTCGACCGGGGGTCGATCAGATACGCAGTATTTT
CASSYSTGGRSDTQYF
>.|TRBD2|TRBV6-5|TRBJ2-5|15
TGTGCCAGCAGTTACCGGTTGGGCGGGGGAGAGACCCAGTACTTC
CASSYRLGGGETQYF
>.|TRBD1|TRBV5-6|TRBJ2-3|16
TGTGCCAGCAGCTTCCTCGGACAGGGAAGCACAGATACGCAGTATTTT
CASSFLGQGSTDTQYF
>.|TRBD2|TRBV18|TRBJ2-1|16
TGTGCCAGCTCAAGACTAGCGGGAGGGAGGTCCGTTGAGCAGTTCTTC
CASSRLAGGRSVEQFF
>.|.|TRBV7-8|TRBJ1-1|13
TGTGCCAGCAGCTTATCCTCGCAGGGTGAAGCTTTCTTT
CASSLSSQGEAFF
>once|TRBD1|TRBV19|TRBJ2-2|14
TGTGCCAGTAGTTACAGGGGTAAGACCGGGGAGCTGTTTTTT
CASSYRGKTGELFF
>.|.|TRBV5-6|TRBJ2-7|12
TGTGCCAGCAGCTTGCTCTCCTACGAGCAGTACTTC
CASSLLSYEQYF
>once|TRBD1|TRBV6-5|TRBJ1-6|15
TGTGCCAGCAGTTTCGCAACAGGGGGTTTTTCACCCCTCCACTTT
CASSFATGGFSPLHF
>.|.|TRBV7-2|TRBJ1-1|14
TGTGCCAGCAGTTACCGACGGGGGAACGGTGAAGCTTTCTTT
CASSYRRGNGEAFF
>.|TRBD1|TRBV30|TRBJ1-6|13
TGTGCCTGGGGGACAGGGCATAATTCACCCCTCCACTTT
CAWGTGHNSPLHF
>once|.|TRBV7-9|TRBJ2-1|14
TGTGCCAGCAGCCTTACTTCAGGCTACAATGAGCAGTTCTTC
CASSLTSGYNEQFF
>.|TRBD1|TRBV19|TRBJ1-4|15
TGTGCCAGTAGTGGCGTTGGAGGGGGCGTTGAAAAACTGTTTTTT
CASSGVGGGVEKLFF
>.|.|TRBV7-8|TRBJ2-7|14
TGTGCCAGCAGCTTAGGCGAGTTCTCCTACGAGCAGTACTTC
CASSLGEFSYEQYF
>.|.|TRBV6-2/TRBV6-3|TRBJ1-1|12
TGTGCCAGCAGTGTGGACAGACCCGAAGCTTTCTTT
CASSVDRPEAFF
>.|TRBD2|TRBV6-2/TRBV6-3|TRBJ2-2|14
TGTGCCAGCAGTACGGGGGGGCGCCTTGGGGAGCTGTTTTTT
CASSTGGRLGELFF
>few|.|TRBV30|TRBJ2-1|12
TGTGCCCGTCGGGGTAGCTCGGCTGAGCAGTTCTTC
CARRGSSAEQFF
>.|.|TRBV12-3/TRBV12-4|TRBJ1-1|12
TGTGCCAGCAGTTTTCAAGGGGTAGGAGCTTTCTTT
CASSFQGVGAFF
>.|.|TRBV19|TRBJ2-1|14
TGTGCCAGCAATTACCACGTAGGCGGCAATGAGCAGTTCTTC
CASNYHVGGNEQFF
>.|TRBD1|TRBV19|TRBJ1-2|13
TGTGCCAGTAGTATCGGACAGGGTTATGGCTACACCTTC
CASSIGQGYGYTF
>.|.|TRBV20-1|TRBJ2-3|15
TGCAGTGCTAGTTCTGAGCAGGGGTGGACAGATACGCAGTATTTT
CSASSEQGWTDTQYF
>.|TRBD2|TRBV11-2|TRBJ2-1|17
TGTGCCAGCAGCCTTCGCGGACTAGCGGGGTATGGCAATGAGCAGTTCTTC
CASSLRGLAGYGNEQFF
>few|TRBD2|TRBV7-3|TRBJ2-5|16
TGTGCCAGCAGCCTACTAGCGGGCATGGGGCAAGAGACCCAGTACTTC
CASSLLAGMGQETQYF
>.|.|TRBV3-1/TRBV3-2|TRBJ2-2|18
TGTGCCAGCAGCCAAGAGGGAGACGCGGTAAGGGGGACCGGGGAGCTGTTTTTT
CASSQEGDAVRGTGELFF
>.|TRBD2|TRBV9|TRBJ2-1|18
TGTGCCAGCAGCGTAGGAGGGGAGCTAGCGGGGCGCTACAATGAGCAGTTCTTC
CASSVGGELAGRYNEQFF
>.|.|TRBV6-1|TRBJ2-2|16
TGTGCCAGCAGTGACGGGGGGCGTGGGTGGACCGGGGAGCTGTTTTTT
CASSDGGRGWTGELFF
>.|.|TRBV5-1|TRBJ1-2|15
TGCGCCAGCAGCCTACTGCCCAGGGGTAACTATGGCTACACCTTC
CASSLLPRGNYGYTF
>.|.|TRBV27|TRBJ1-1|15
TGTGCCAGCAGTATCCTCGGGGGTGGGAACACTGAAGCTTTCTTT
CASSILGGGNTEAFF